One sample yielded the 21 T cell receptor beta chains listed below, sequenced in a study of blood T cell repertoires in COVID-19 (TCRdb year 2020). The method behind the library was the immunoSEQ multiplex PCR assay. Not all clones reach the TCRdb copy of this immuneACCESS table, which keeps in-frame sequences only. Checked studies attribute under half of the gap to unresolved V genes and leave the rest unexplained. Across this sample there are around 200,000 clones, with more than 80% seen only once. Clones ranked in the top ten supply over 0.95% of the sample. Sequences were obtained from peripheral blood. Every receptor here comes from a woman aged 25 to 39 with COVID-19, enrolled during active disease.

CDR3 sequence: CASSGVGQGPSYEQYF. The CDR3 DNA follows: TGTGCCAGCAGCGGAGTAGGACAGGGGCCTTCCTACGAGCAGTACTTC. V and J are TRBV13 and TRBJ2-7; 9 positions match TRBD1. Per germline, CDR1 PRHDT and CDR2 FYEKMQ (reference sequence). This CDR3 spans 16 amino acids. The ends lost 5 bases at V and 1 base at J; junction bases unmatched: 9.

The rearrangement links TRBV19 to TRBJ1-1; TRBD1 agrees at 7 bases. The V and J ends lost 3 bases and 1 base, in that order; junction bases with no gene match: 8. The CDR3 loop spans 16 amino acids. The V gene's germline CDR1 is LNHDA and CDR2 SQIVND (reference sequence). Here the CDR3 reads CASSMRGQTENTEAFF. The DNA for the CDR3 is TGTGCCAGTAGTATGAGGGGACAGACGGAGAACACTGAAGCTTTCTTT.

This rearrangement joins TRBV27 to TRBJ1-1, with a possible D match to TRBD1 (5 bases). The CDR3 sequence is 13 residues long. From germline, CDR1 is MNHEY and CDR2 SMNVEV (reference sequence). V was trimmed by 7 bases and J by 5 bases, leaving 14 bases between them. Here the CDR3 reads CASTSRVGTEAFF. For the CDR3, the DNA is TGTGCCAGCACTTCCAGGGTGGGAACTGAAGCTTTCTTT.

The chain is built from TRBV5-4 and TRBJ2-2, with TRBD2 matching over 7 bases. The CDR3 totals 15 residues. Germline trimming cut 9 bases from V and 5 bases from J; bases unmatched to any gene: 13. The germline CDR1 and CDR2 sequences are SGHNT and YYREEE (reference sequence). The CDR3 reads CATPLRGDPTGELFF. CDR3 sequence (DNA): TGTGCCACCCCCCTCCGGGGGGACCCTACCGGGGAGCTGTTTTTT.

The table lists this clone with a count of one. This chain's CDR3 is CASSPYRNYGYTF. The DNA of the CDR3 is TGTGCCAGCAGTCCATACAGGAACTATGGCTACACCTTC. The chain recombines TRBV27 with TRBJ1-2; tentatively, D is TRBD1 (5 bases). V lost 5 bases and J 2 bases, leaving 9 bases between the germline ends. This CDR3 is built from 13 residues. Germline V gives CDR1 MNHEY, CDR2 SMNVEV (reference sequence).

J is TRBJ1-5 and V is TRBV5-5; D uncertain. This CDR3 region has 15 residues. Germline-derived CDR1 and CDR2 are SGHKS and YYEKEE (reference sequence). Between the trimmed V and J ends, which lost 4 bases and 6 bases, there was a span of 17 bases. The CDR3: CASSIGGDRRQPQHF. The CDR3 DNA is TGTGCCAGCAGCATTGGCGGGGATCGGCGTCAGCCCCAGCATTTT.

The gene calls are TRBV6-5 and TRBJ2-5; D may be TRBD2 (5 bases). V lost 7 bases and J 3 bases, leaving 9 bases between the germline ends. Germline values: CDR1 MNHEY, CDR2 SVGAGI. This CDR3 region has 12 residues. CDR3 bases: TGTGCCAGCATAGGAGCGGAAGAGACCCAGTACTTC. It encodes CASIGAEETQYF.

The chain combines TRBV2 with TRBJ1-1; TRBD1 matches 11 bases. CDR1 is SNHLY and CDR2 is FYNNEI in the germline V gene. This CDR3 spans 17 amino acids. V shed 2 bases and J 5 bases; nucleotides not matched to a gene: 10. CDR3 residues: CASSEIGQGAIRTEAFF. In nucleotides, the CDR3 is TGTGCCAGCAGTGAAATAGGACAGGGGGCGATCCGTACTGAAGCTTTCTTT. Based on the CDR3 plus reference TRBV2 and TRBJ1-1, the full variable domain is EPEVTQTPSHQVTQMGQEVILRCVPISNHLYFYWYRQILGQKVEFLVSFYNNEISEKSEIFDDQFSVERPDGSNFTLKIRSTKLEDSAMYFCASSEIGQGAIRTEAFFGQGTRLTVV.

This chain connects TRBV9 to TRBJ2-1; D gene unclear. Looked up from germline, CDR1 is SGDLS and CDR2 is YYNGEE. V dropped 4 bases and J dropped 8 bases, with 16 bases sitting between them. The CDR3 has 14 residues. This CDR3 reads CASSSTPRGDEQFF. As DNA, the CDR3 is TGTGCCAGCAGCTCCACCCCCCGCGGCGATGAGCAGTTCTTC.

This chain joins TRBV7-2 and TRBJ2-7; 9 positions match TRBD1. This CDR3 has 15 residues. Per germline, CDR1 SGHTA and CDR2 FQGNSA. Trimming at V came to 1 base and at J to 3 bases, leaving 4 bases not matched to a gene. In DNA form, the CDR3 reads TGTGCCAGCAGCTTAGTGGGACAGGGTCTCTACGAGCAGTACTTC. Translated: CASSLVGQGLYEQYF.

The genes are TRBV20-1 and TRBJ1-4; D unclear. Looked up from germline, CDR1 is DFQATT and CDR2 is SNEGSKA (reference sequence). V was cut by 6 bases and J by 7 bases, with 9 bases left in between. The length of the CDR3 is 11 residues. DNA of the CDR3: TGCAGTGCCAGGAAGAGTGAAAAACTGTTTTTT. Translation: CSARKSEKLFF.

Here the CDR3 reads CAASTAGNFGNEQFF. Here the CDR3 DNA reads TGTGCCGCCTCTACAGCGGGAAACTTTGGTAATGAGCAGTTCTTC. This chain connects TRBV10-3 to TRBJ2-1, with 7 positions matching TRBD2. The V and J ends lost 11 bases and 7 bases, in that order; junction bases with no gene match: 17. The germline V gene has CDR1 ENHRY and CDR2 SYGVKD. This CDR3 has 15 amino acids.

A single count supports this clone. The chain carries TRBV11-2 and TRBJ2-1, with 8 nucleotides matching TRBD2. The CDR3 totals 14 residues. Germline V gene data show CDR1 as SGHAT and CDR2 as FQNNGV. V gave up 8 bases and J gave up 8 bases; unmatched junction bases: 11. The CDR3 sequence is CASGILAEGHEQFF. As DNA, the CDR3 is TGTGCCAGCGGAATACTAGCGGAGGGGCATGAGCAGTTCTTC.

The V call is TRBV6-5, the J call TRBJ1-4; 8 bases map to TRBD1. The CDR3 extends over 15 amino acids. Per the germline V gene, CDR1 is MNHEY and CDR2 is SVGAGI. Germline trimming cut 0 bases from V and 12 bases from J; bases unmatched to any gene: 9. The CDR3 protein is CASSYSQGARMELFF. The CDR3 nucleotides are TGTGCCAGCAGTTACTCTCAGGGGGCGCGGATGGAACTGTTTTTT.

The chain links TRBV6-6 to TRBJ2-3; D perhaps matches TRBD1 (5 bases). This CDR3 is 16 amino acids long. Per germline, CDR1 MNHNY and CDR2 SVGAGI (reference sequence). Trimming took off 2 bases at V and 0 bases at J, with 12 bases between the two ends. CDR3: CASSYLRQISTDTQYF. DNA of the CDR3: TGTGCCAGCAGTTACCTTAGACAGATTAGCACAGATACGCAGTATTTT.

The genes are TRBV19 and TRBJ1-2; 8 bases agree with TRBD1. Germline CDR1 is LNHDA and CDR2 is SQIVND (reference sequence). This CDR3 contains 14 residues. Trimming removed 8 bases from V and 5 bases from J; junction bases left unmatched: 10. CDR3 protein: CASGSPGTGYGYTF. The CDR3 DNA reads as TGTGCCAGTGGTTCCCCCGGGACAGGTTATGGCTACACCTTC.

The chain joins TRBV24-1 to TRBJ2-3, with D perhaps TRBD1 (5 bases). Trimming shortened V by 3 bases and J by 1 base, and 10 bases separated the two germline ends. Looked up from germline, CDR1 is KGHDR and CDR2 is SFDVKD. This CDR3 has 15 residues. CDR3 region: CATSDQGWGTDTQYF. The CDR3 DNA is TGTGCCACCAGTGATCAGGGATGGGGCACAGATACGCAGTATTTT.

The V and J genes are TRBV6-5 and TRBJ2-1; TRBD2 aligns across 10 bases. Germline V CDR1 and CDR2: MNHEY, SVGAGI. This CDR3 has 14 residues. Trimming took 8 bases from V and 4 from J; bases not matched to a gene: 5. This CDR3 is CASPLAGVYNEQFF. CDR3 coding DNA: TGTGCCAGCCCTCTAGCGGGAGTATACAATGAGCAGTTCTTC.

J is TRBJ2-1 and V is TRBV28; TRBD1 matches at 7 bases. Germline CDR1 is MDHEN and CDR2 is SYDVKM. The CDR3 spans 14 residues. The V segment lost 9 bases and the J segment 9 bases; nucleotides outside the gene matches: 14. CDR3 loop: CASRAGQVISEQFF. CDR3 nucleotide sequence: TGTGCCAGTCGTGCCGGACAGGTAATAAGTGAGCAGTTCTTC.

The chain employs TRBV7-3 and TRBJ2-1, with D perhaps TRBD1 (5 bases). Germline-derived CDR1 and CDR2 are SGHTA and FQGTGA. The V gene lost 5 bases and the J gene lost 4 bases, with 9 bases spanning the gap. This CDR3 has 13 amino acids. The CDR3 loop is CASSGAGYNEQFF. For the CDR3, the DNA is TGTGCCAGCAGCGGGGCAGGGTACAATGAGCAGTTCTTC. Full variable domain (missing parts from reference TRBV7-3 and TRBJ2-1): GAGVSQTPSNKVTEKGKYVELRCDPISGHTALYWYRQSLGQGPEFLIYFQGTGAADDSGLPNDRFFAVRPEGSVSTLKIQRTERGDSAVYLCASSGAGYNEQFFGPGTRLTVL.

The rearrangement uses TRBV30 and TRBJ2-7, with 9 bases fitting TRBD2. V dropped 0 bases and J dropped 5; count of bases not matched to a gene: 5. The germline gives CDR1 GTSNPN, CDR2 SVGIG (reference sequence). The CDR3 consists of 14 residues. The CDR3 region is CAWSVGLAGHEQYF. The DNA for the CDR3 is TGTGCCTGGAGTGTAGGTCTAGCGGGACACGAGCAGTACTTC.